This entry describes one T cell receptor (beta chain). Its specificity is not known. CDR3 size: 16 residues. The V gene's germline CDR1 is SGHAT and CDR2 FQNNGV. Between the trimmed V and J ends, which lost 1 base and 0 bases, there was a span of 10 bases. The data are from a study of OX40 agonist ivuxolimab in advanced cancers. Profiled with immunoSEQ multiplex PCR; TCRdb holds only in-frame clones, not every one. The sample holds about 75,000 clones, about 88% seen once. Broader study findings: Circulating CD4+ and CD8+ T cells showed clonal expansion by week 6 at 0.1 to 3.0 mg/kg.

Sequencing used CD4+ or CD8+ T cells sorted from blood, obtained in a trial of the OX40 agonist ivuxolimab. The sequence came from an adult with an advanced solid tumor such as melanoma, head and neck, liver or kidney cancer. The chain uses TRBV11-2 and TRBJ1-3; D ambiguous. The CDR3 reads CASSLATGRSGNTIYF. For the CDR3, the DNA is TGTGCCAGCAGCTTAGCAACGGGCCGCTCTGGAAACACCATATATTTT.